Presented here are 22 T cell receptor beta chains from one specimen sequenced in a study of cytomegalovirus exposure and HLA in healthy donors. Libraries were prepared by immunoSEQ multiplex PCR; TCRdb keeps only in-frame clonotypes and omits some of them. The table has fewer than 60,000 clones, 94% seen once; the top ten hold approximately 7.8%. Sequences were obtained from PBMCs. The receptor set was obtained from a woman aged 18-29 years in good health and CMV-seropositive.

This chain uses TRBV9 with TRBJ2-3; D call uncertain. Germline V gives CDR1 SGDLS, CDR2 YYNGEE. Trimming removed 0 bases from V and 0 bases from J, with 11 bases in between. The CDR3 consists of 16 residues. The CDR3 bases are TGTGCCAGCAGCGTAGAACGAGGCGGTAGCACAGATACGCAGTATTTT. As protein: CASSVERGGSTDTQYF.

The chain combines TRBV28 with TRBJ2-7; perhaps TRBD1 as D (5 bases). Germline V lookup: CDR1 MDHEN, CDR2 SYDVKM. Trimming cost V 7 bases and J 7 bases, with 17 bases left between them. This CDR3 has 13 residues. Here the CDR3 DNA reads TGTGCCAGCACCCTCAGCAGGGTCGAGGAGCAGTACTTC. It encodes CASTLSRVEEQYF.

The rearrangement uses TRBV11-2 and TRBJ2-7; a weak D match, TRBD2 (6 bases). There are 14 residues in the CDR3. Between the trimmed V and J ends, which lost 7 bases and 4 bases, there was a span of 17 bases. Germline loops: CDR1 SGHAT, CDR2 FQNNGV. Here the CDR3 reads CASTNLLRGYEQYF. Here the CDR3 DNA reads TGTGCCAGCACCAATCTACTCCGGGGGTACGAGCAGTACTTC.

The chain links TRBV9 to TRBJ2-3, with D uncertain. This CDR3 is built from 13 residues. V was shortened by 0 bases and J by 4 bases, with 6 bases between the two germline ends. Germline-derived CDR1 and CDR2 are SGDLS and YYNGEE. The CDR3 DNA sequence: TGTGCCAGCAGCGTAGACAAACCAGATACGCAGTATTTT. Protein product: CASSVDKPDTQYF.

The V gene is TRBV19, the J gene TRBJ2-1; D call uncertain. This CDR3 has 15 amino acids. Germline V gene data show CDR1 as LNHDA and CDR2 as SQIVND (reference sequence). Trimming shortened V by 3 bases and J by 0 bases, and 9 bases separated the two germline ends. The CDR3 nucleotides are TGTGCCAGTAGTATGGGCGAAAGCTCCTACAATGAGCAGTTCTTC. Its translation is CASSMGESSYNEQFF. Variable domain in full (rest from reference TRBV19 and TRBJ2-1): DGGITQSPKYLFRKEGQNVTLSCEQNLNHDAMYWYRQDPGQGLRLIYYSQIVNDFQKGDIAEGYSVSREKKESFPLTVTSAQKNPTAFYLCASSMGESSYNEQFFGPGTRLTVL.

The rearrangement links TRBV28 to TRBJ1-2; maybe TRBD1 (6 bases). Trimming took off 3 bases at V and 7 bases at J, with 9 bases between the two ends. Germline loops: CDR1 MDHEN, CDR2 SYDVKM. This CDR3 contains 12 residues. The CDR3: CASSFRGLGYTF. The CDR3, as DNA: TGTGCCAGCAGTTTCAGGGGTCTTGGCTACACCTTC.

V usage is TRBV5-6 and J usage is TRBJ2-7; 8 bases are shared with TRBD2. This CDR3 contains 14 residues. The ends lost 0 bases at V and 6 bases at J; junction bases unmatched: 5. Per germline, CDR1 SGHDT and CDR2 YYEEEE. The CDR3 coding sequence is TGTGCCAGCAGCTTGGTCTTAGCGGGACGCGAGCAGTACTTC. It encodes CASSLVLAGREQYF.

The chain couples TRBV18 to TRBJ2-2; 7 bases are shared with TRBD1. Germline loops: CDR1 KGHSH, CDR2 LQKENI. The V gene end was trimmed by 6 bases and the J gene end by 0 bases; junction bases not matched to a gene: 13. This CDR3 contains 18 residues. In nucleotides, the CDR3 is TGTGCCAGCTCCCTCAAGACAGGGAATGGGGCGAACACCGGGGAGCTGTTTTTT. Translation gives CASSLKTGNGANTGELFF.

The chain is built from TRBV7-9 and TRBJ2-1, with TRBD2 as a possible D gene (6 bases). Germline V lookup: CDR1 SEHNR, CDR2 FQNEAQ (reference sequence). This CDR3 is 15 amino acids long. V lost 0 bases, J lost 8 bases, and 14 bases lay in between. The CDR3 loop is CASSLATSLMDEQFF. CDR3 in DNA: TGTGCCAGCAGCTTAGCTACTAGCTTAATGGATGAGCAGTTCTTC.

CDR3 loop: CASSSRDRGLGNQPQHF. CDR3 nucleotides: TGTGCCAGCAGCTCCCGGGACAGGGGACTTGGGAATCAGCCCCAGCATTTT. The chain links TRBV12-1 to TRBJ1-5; TRBD1 is taken as the D call from the table, unchecked against the DNA. TRBV12-1 is a documented pseudogene. The CDR3 consists of 17 residues.

The rearrangement links TRBV9 to TRBJ1-2, with D unclear. Germline values: CDR1 SGDLS, CDR2 YYNGEE. Trimming removed 4 bases from V and 6 bases from J, with 22 bases in between. The CDR3 spans 16 residues. In DNA, the CDR3 is TGTGCCAGCAGCTCGAGTCCAGTGGAGAGCGTCAATGGCTACACCTTC. It yields the protein CASSSSPVESVNGYTF.

The chain uses TRBV5-1 and TRBJ2-7; 7 bases are a match to TRBD1. The germline gives CDR1 SGHRS, CDR2 YFSETQ. The CDR3 length is 14 residues. V lost 7 bases to trimming and J lost 2 bases; unmatched junction nucleotides: 9. The CDR3 sequence is CASGATGSTYEQYF. The CDR3 DNA sequence: TGCGCCAGCGGGGCGACAGGGTCCACCTACGAGCAGTACTTC.

This chain joins TRBV6-1 and TRBJ1-5; D is perhaps TRBD1 (5 bases). CDR1 MNHNS and CDR2 SASEGT come from the germline V gene. Trimming removed 6 bases at V and 3 bases at J, with 9 bases between. The CDR3 runs to 13 residues. The CDR3 reads CASSTGYNQPQHF. The CDR3, as DNA: TGTGCCAGCAGCACAGGCTACAATCAGCCCCAGCATTTT.

The chain joins TRBV15 to TRBJ1-1; 8 bases agree with TRBD1. The germline gives CDR1 LNHNV, CDR2 YYDKDF (reference sequence). After removal of 4 bases from V and 7 bases from J, the junction contained 11 bases not matched to a gene. This CDR3 has 15 amino acids. CDR3 bases: TGTGCCACCAGCAATAGGGTGACAGGGGAGGATGAAGCTTTCTTT. The encoded protein is CATSNRVTGEDEAFF.

This chain joins TRBV19 and TRBJ2-7; TRBD2 might be the D (6 bases). The V end was cut by 1 base, the J end by 2 bases, with 12 bases between. The CDR3 has 15 amino acids. The V gene's germline CDR1 is LNHDA and CDR2 SQIVND (reference sequence). The CDR3 region is CASSIVAEEAYEQYF. The CDR3 DNA reads TGTGCCAGTAGTATAGTAGCGGAGGAAGCCTACGAGCAGTACTTC. The full variable domain, with the rest looked up from reference TRBV19 and TRBJ2-7, is DGGITQSPKYLFRKEGQNVTLSCEQNLNHDAMYWYRQDPGQGLRLIYYSQIVNDFQKGDIAEGYSVSREKKESFPLTVTSAQKNPTAFYLCASSIVAEEAYEQYFGPGTRLTVT.

The V call is TRBV5-4, the J call TRBJ2-5, with a weak D call TRBD1 (6 bases). The CDR3 runs to 14 residues. V was shortened by 4 bases and J by 1 base, with 11 bases between the two germline ends. Germline CDR1 and CDR2: SGHNT and YYREEE (reference sequence). CDR3 nucleotides: TGTGCCAGCAGCCTATGGACAGTCCAAGAGACCCAGTACTTC. The encoded protein is CASSLWTVQETQYF. Based on the CDR3 plus reference TRBV5-4 and TRBJ2-5, the full variable domain is ETGVTQSPTHLIKTRGQQVTLRCSSQSGHNTVSWYQQALGQGPQFIFQYYREEENGRGNFPPRFSGLQFPNYSSELNVNALELDDSALYLCASSLWTVQETQYFGPGTRLLVL.

The rearrangement links TRBV20-1 to TRBJ2-7; D is unclear. CDR3 length: 11 residues. CDR1 is DFQATT, CDR2 SNEGSKA, per germline (reference sequence). V shed 5 bases and J shed 4 bases, with 9 bases lying between them. This CDR3 reads CSALDGYEQYF. The CDR3 coding sequence is TGCAGTGCTCTCGACGGGTACGAGCAGTACTTC.

This chain uses TRBV5-6 with TRBJ1-1; D not resolved. The germline gives CDR1 SGHDT, CDR2 YYEEEE. V lost 4 bases and J 0 bases, leaving 10 bases between the germline ends. The CDR3 covers 14 residues. CDR3 amino acids: CASSPPGLNTEAFF. In DNA, the CDR3 is TGTGCCAGCAGCCCTCCGGGTTTGAACACTGAAGCTTTCTTT. The variable domain in full, completed from reference TRBV5-6 and TRBJ1-1, reads DAGVTQSPTHLIKTRGQQVTLRCSPKSGHDTVSWYQQALGQGPQFIFQYYEEEERQRGNFPDRFSGHQFPNYSSELNVNALLLGDSALYLCASSPPGLNTEAFFGQGTRLTVV.

By share, this clone counts as medium-sized (0.01 to 0.1%). The rearrangement joins TRBV6-4 to TRBJ2-2, with 11 nucleotides matching TRBD2. Losses at the gene ends were 3 bases for V and 6 bases for J; bases not matched to a gene: 3. The CDR3 has 15 residues. Germline V gene sequence: CDR1 MRHNA, CDR2 SNTAGT. The CDR3 loop is CASSELAGDAGELFF. CDR3 DNA sequence: TGTGCCAGCAGTGAACTAGCGGGAGACGCCGGGGAGCTGTTTTTT.

The V and J genes are TRBV6-1 and TRBJ1-3, with D possibly being TRBD1 (5 bases). V lost 2 bases, J lost 0 bases, and 11 bases lay in between. Germline CDR1 is MNHNS and CDR2 is SASEGT. The CDR3 length is 16 residues. DNA for the CDR3: TGTGCCAGCAGTGAAAGGGGACTCTTCTCTGGAAACACCATATATTTT. This sequence encodes CASSERGLFSGNTIYF.

A single count supports this clone. The gene calls are TRBV30 and TRBJ1-5; 10 nucleotides align to TRBD1. Germline CDR1 GTSNPN, CDR2 SVGIG (reference sequence). This CDR3 region has 13 residues. The trim removed 5 bases at V and 8 bases at J, leaving 6 bases unmatched. CDR3 DNA sequence: TGTGCCTGGTCCGGGACAGGGGTAGAGCCCCAGCATTTT. It codes for CAWSGTGVEPQHF.

The chain is built from TRBV6-4 and TRBJ2-1; TRBD2 aligns across 9 bases. V trimming: 3 bases; J trimming: 3 bases; junction bases outside the gene matches: 0. Germline V gives CDR1 MRHNA, CDR2 SNTAGT. The CDR3 is 14 residues long. In nucleotides, the CDR3 is TGTGCCAGCAGTGAGACTAGCGGCTACAATGAGCAGTTCTTC. Translating it yields CASSETSGYNEQFF.